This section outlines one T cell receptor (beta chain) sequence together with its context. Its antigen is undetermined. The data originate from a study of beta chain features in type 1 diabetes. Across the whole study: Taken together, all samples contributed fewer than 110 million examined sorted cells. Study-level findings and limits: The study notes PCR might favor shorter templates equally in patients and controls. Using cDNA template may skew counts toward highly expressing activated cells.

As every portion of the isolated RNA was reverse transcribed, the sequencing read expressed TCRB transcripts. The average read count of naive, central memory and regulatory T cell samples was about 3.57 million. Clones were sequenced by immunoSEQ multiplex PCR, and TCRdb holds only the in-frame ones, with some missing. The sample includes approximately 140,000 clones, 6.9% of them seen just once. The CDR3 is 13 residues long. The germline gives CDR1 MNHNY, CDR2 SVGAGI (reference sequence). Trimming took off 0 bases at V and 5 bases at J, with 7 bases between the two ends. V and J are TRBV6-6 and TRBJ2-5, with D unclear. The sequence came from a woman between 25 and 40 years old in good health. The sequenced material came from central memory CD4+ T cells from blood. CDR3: CASSYSTRETQYF. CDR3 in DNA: TGTGCCAGCAGTTACTCGACGCGGGAGACCCAGTACTTC.